Given below is one TCR beta chain in context. This receptor's antigen is unknown. No base qualities exist here, and no much larger clone lies one base off it. The data derive from a study of shared clonotypes between healthy human individuals (dated by TCRdb to the early 2020s). With regard to the full study: The cohort comprised a couple of women and a few men aged 18 to 49 years. Blood TCR repertoires of roughly five healthy adults were deeply sequenced to estimate repertoire size and the extent of clonotype sharing between individuals. For each donor, CD4 naive and CD4 memory were each run on three plates, CD8 naive on two plates, and CD8 memory on one plate. Leukapheresis yielded between about 0.85 and 10 billion PBMCs per donor. Different laboratories and diverse techniques were used to prepare libraries and sequence TCR repertoires, to increase sequencing depth and limit assay-specific biases. General conclusions and limits of the study: Compared with non-shared clonotypes, the clonotypes found in all four sorted-subset donors had higher generation probabilities. About 5% of naive CD4, more than 3% of naive CD8, 2% to 2.5% of memory CD4, and 0.4% of memory CD8 clonotypes were shared across several donors. The genetic and exposure-history diversity represented was limited by the small number of donors. Based on pairwise subsampling, the degree of clonotype sharing among donors was expected to be affected by sequencing depth. Sampling was limited to blood, and TCR repertoires in tissue likely differ from TCR repertoires in blood. Estimated clonotype richness was generally larger for naive than for memory subsets. Rarefaction of sorted-subset datasets indicated incomplete sequencing despite the large sequencing depth.

Using the deep immunoSEQ assay, multiplex PCR amplified TCR CDR3 regions from genomic DNA. Genomic DNA extracted from each cell subset was distributed evenly over all wells of several immunoSEQ 96-well plates, and each plate served as one replicate. For sorted subsets, roughly 200 ng genomic DNA, equal to 30,000 to 35,000 T cell genomes, was loaded into each replicate PCR. The purified libraries were quantified using a Qubit 3.0 fluorometer, sized with a Bioanalyzer 2100, and then quantified again using the KAPA Library Quantification kit. Each immunoSEQ 96-well plate was sequenced on its own single-read 150-cycle Illumina NextSeq 550 flow cell. As for the authors' bioinformatics: Because only junctional sequences without quality scores were contained in the immunoSEQ output, filtering matching that applied to full-length reads could not be performed. Sequences were annotated with PyIR, a Python wrapper for IgBLAST v1.9, and V/J genes and CDR3 were assigned using IMGT germline references. Any read was removed if the V/J assignment was weak (E-value above 1e-6), the CDR3 was missing, or the read contained stop codons, out-of-frame junctions, or ambiguous translated residues. V3J clonotypes were defined as sequences sharing an identical inferred V gene, J gene, and CDR3 amino acid sequence. Percentage overlap between repertoires was calculated by dividing the number of shared unique clonotypes by the size of the smaller repertoire. Repertoire richness was assessed with RTK rarefaction, the Chao1 estimator, and Recon v2.1 estimates of unobserved clonotypes. Generation probabilities were computed with OLGA for all TCRbeta clonotypes obtained by the gDNA method from several donors. TCRdb took over this immuneACCESS table, retaining in-frame rearrangements with V and J assigned. Such tables are incomplete; in checked studies, under half of the missing clones stem from an unresolved V gene, and the remainder is unexplained. Clone size and V and J calls were adopted from that table, with D and trimming inferred from the DNA. For this sample the table gives about 2.4 million clones, of which 80% to 95% were detected only once. Roughly 0.36% of the sample goes to the ten largest clones.

Counted from cysteine to phenylalanine, this CDR3 has 14 amino acids. Only CDR3 DNA is held: 42 bases, read in frame from base 1. The germline V gene encodes CDR1 SGHNT and CDR2 YYREEE (reference sequence). The V and J ends are trimmed by 0 bases and 5 bases, leaving 9 bases between them. Donors were healthy HIV-negative adults with no recently reported acute infections or vaccinations. All donors were Caucasian adults living in Nashville, Tennessee, USA. CD4+ T cells were enriched by magnetic negative selection; naive cells were then positively selected on CD45RA, and the negative fraction formed the memory subset. After blood collection by leukapheresis, PBMCs were isolated using Ficoll-Histopaque density gradient centrifugation and then cryopreserved in the vapor phase of liquid nitrogen. Analytical flow cytometry was used to check the purity and quantity of each magnetically sorted T cell population. From each sorted fraction, genomic DNA was isolated and quantified by UV absorbance on a Nanodrop 2000c.

The chain links TRBV5-4 with TRBJ2-1, with the D gene uncertain. The clonotype originates from a man between 18 and 35 years old in good health. Some clones in this sample may be carry-over from other donors' samples. The sample comprised naive CD4+ T cells from PBMCs. The cell subset or site label of this sample denotes: CD45RA+ positively selected. CDR3 loop: CASSLVGPNNEQFF. The DNA sequence is as follows: TGTGCCAGCAGCTTGGTAGGCCCAAACAATGAGCAGTTCTTC. Reference TRBV5-4 and TRBJ2-1 genes cover what lies past the CDR3, so the full variable domain is ETGVTQSPTHLIKTRGQQVTLRCSSQSGHNTVSWYQQALGQGPQFIFQYYREEENGRGNFPPRFSGLQFPNYSSELNVNALELDDSALYLCASSLVGPNNEQFFGPGTRLTVL.